This T cell receptor (beta chain) is from a study of graft-versus-host responses after intestinal transplantation. Whole-study findings and limits: Among recipient marrow samples, GvH clones were found; some appeared first in ileum or blood.

The germline gives CDR1 SQVTM, CDR2 ANQGSEA. Between the trimmed V and J ends, which lost 6 bases and 6 bases, there was a span of 29 bases. The length of the CDR3 is 17 residues. For this clone: Its target is unknown.

Here immunoSEQ multiplex PCR was the method, and the copy in TCRdb shows in-frame clones only, minus some. The table has about 82,000 clones, under 95% seen once. This clonotype originated in a human donor who was the organ donor for an intestinal transplant. V usage is TRBV29-1 and J usage is TRBJ1-2; the D gene is possibly TRBD1 (5 bases). Sequences were derived from unstimulated CD4+ T cells sorted from spleen or lymph node cells, sampled before transplant. CDR3 nucleotides: TGCAGCGTCCGATCCCGACAGTCTATTCCCGTACGTGATGGCTACACCTTC. Translation: CSVRSRQSIPVRDGYTF.